What follows are 27 T cell receptor beta chains derived from one specimen sequenced in a study of Ad26.COV2.S vaccination and SARS-CoV-2 variants. Regarding treatment: about 20 received Ad26.COV2.S at low or high dose, single or two shots; 5 received placebo; per-sample allocation not given. Day 63 after the first injection of vaccine or placebo was the sampling time. Method: immunoSEQ multiplex PCR; TCRdb's copy keeps in-frame clones and lacks some. Among about 440,000 clones listed, roughly 91% were seen once. The sample here was peripheral blood, taken in a trial of Ad26.COV2.S vaccine versus placebo. These receptors came from a person aged 18-60 years who received the Ad26.COV2.S COVID-19 vaccine or a placebo.

The genes are TRBV6-5 and TRBJ2-3; a weak D match, TRBD1 (5 bases). Trimming pared 4 bases from V and 5 bases from J, leaving 10 bases between. This CDR3 comprises 13 residues. Germline CDR1 and CDR2: MNHEY and SVGAGI. The CDR3 sequence is CASSSGSIDTQYF. The CDR3 DNA is TGTGCCAGCAGTTCAGGGTCGATAGATACGCAGTATTTT.

This clone was detected a few times. The rearrangement links TRBV7-9 to TRBJ2-2; D unresolved. Trimming left V 6 bases short and J 3 bases short, with 11 bases between. The CDR3 loop spans 14 amino acids. The germline CDR1 and CDR2 sequences are SEHNR and FQNEAQ (reference sequence). In DNA form, the CDR3 reads TGTGCCAGCAGTTCCACTCTGCACACCGGGGAGCTGTTTTTT. It translates to CASSSTLHTGELFF.

The rearrangement joins TRBV28 to TRBJ1-1; D remains unclear. The CDR3 is 15 residues long. Germline V lookup: CDR1 MDHEN, CDR2 SYDVKM. Trimming took 7 bases from V and 0 from J, leaving 15 bases between them. The CDR3 coding sequence is TGTGCCAGCACATTGGTGGGCAGGTTGAACACTGAAGCTTTCTTT. This translates into CASTLVGRLNTEAFF.

The chain recombines TRBV19 with TRBJ1-2; the D is unclear. The CDR3 is 13 amino acids. The V end was cut by 2 bases, the J end by 8 bases, with 12 bases between. From germline, CDR1 is LNHDA and CDR2 SQIVND (reference sequence). Written as DNA, the CDR3 is TGTGCCAGTAGTATACGTGTCCGGGAGGGCTACACCTTC. Its translation: CASSIRVREGYTF.

The chain has TRBV18 and TRBJ2-5, with D tentatively TRBD1 or TRBD2 (5 bases each). V lost 3 bases to trimming and J lost 0 bases, with 8 bases between them. Germline V CDR1 and CDR2: KGHSH, LQKENI. This CDR3 has 14 residues. The CDR3 is CASSPRDDQETQYF. In DNA, the CDR3 is TGTGCCAGCTCACCTCGGGACGACCAAGAGACCCAGTACTTC.

V gene TRBV3-1 (or the pseudogene TRBV3-2) combines with J gene TRBJ2-3; D remains unclear. Per germline, CDR1 LGHDT and CDR2 YNNKEL (reference sequence). This CDR3 has 14 amino acids. Trimming pared 0 bases from V and 4 bases from J, leaving 8 bases between. The CDR3 DNA reads TGTGCCAGCAGCCAAGATATTGCGGCAGATACGCAGTATTTT. Amino acid sequence: CASSQDIAADTQYF.

This clone was seen a handful of times. V gene TRBV2 combines with J gene TRBJ1-2; 7 bases are shared with TRBD1. Germline lookup yields CDR1 SNHLY and CDR2 FYNNEI. This CDR3 region has 12 residues. Unmatched junction bases numbered 4, after V lost 9 bases and J lost 3 bases. CDR3 sequence: CAREDRDYGYTF. Written as DNA, the CDR3 is TGTGCCAGGGAAGACAGGGACTATGGCTACACCTTC.

The chain carries TRBV24-1 and TRBJ2-1; D is unclear. The ends were cut back, 3 bases at V and 5 bases at J, with 13 bases in the middle. Germline lookup yields CDR1 KGHDR and CDR2 SFDVKD. This CDR3 region has 15 residues. The CDR3 nucleotides read TGTGCCACCAGTGATGTTCTCGGTCCCCACAATGAGCAGTTCTTC. This encodes CATSDVLGPHNEQFF.

The gene calls are TRBV5-1 and TRBJ2-1; TRBD2 aligns across 10 bases. The CDR3 contains 16 residues. Unmatched junction bases numbered 2, after V lost 2 bases and J lost 0 bases. The V gene's germline CDR1 is SGHRS and CDR2 YFSETQ. CDR3 DNA: TGCGCCAGCAGCTTCCTAGCGGGAGTCTCCTACAATGAGCAGTTCTTC. It encodes CASSFLAGVSYNEQFF.

This clone appeared a single time. The J gene is TRBJ1-5, the V gene TRBV6-5; D is perhaps TRBD1 (5 bases). The CDR3 covers 13 residues. Per the germline V gene, CDR1 is MNHEY and CDR2 is SVGAGI. V dropped 1 base and J dropped 7 bases, with 8 bases sitting between them. CDR3 in amino acids: CASSYLQDQPQHF. As DNA, the CDR3 is TGTGCCAGCAGTTACTTACAGGACCAGCCCCAGCATTTT.

This clone has more than one count but fewer than ten. This chain's CDR3 is CATSRVREKSYEQYF. As DNA, the CDR3 is TGTGCCACCAGCAGAGTGCGGGAGAAGTCCTACGAGCAGTACTTC. This sequence joins TRBV15 and TRBJ2-7, with TRBD2 matching 7 bases. This CDR3 comprises 15 residues. V shed 1 base, J shed 1 base, and the junction held 4 bases outside the gene matches. The germline V gene has CDR1 LNHNV and CDR2 YYDKDF (reference sequence).

The chain employs TRBV3-1 (or the pseudogene TRBV3-2) and TRBJ2-7, with 7 bases fitting TRBD1. V lost 4 bases and J lost 5; bases outside the gene matches: 8. Germline V lookup: CDR1 LGHDT, CDR2 YNNKEL (reference sequence). This CDR3 region has 14 residues. The CDR3 reads CASSPRDRWNEQYF. CDR3 DNA sequence: TGTGCCAGCAGCCCACGGGACAGATGGAACGAGCAGTACTTC.

The V gene is TRBV29-1, the J gene TRBJ2-7; TRBD1 matches at 12 bases. The CDR3 runs to 14 residues. The V gene end was trimmed by 1 base and the J gene end by 4 bases; junction bases not matched to a gene: 2. Germline V gene data show CDR1 as SQVTM and CDR2 as ANQGSEA. The CDR3 DNA is TGCAGCGTTGAAGGGGACAGGGGGCAGTACGAGCAGTACTTC. Protein product: CSVEGDRGQYEQYF.

The chain uses TRBV6-1 and TRBJ1-2; a weak D match, TRBD1 (6 bases). From germline, CDR1 is MNHNS and CDR2 SASEGT. This CDR3 region has 14 residues. Trimming pared 2 bases from V and 8 bases from J, leaving 15 bases between. CDR3 in amino acids: CASSEWGGAGGYTF. Written as DNA, the CDR3 is TGTGCCAGCAGTGAATGGGGGGGCGCGGGAGGCTACACCTTC.

This chain connects TRBV2 to TRBJ2-6, with D hard to call. Trimming took off 5 bases at V and 1 base at J, with 6 bases between the two ends. In germline, CDR1 is SNHLY, CDR2 FYNNEI. The CDR3 extends over 14 amino acids. The CDR3 sequence: CASSRVSGANVLTF. The CDR3 DNA sequence: TGTGCCAGCAGTAGGGTATCTGGGGCCAACGTCCTGACTTTC.

This clone was detected only a few times. The J gene is TRBJ1-1, the V gene TRBV5-1; D possibly corresponds to TRBD1 (6 bases). CDR1 is SGHRS, CDR2 YFSETQ, per germline. The CDR3 extends over 14 amino acids. The V and J ends lost 0 bases and 3 bases respectively, with 9 bases between them. CDR3 residues: CASSLGQGYTEAFF. The DNA for the CDR3 is TGCGCCAGCAGCTTGGGGCAGGGGTACACTGAAGCTTTCTTT.

This sequence joins TRBV7-3 and TRBJ2-4; D gene unclear. CDR1 SGHTA and CDR2 FQGTGA come from the germline V gene. The CDR3 extends over 14 amino acids. Deletions cut 4 bases from V and 2 bases from J, with 9 bases between. DNA of the CDR3: TGTGCCAGCAGCTCCGCAGCGACCAAAAACATTCAGTACTTC. Translation: CASSSAATKNIQYF.

The CDR3 DNA reads as TGTGCCTGGAGTACGGGGACAGCGATCCAGCATTTT. Its translation: CAWSTGTAIQHF. This rearrangement joins TRBV30 to TRBJ1-5; 7 nucleotides align to TRBD1. The CDR3 extends over 12 amino acids. CDR1 and CDR2 (germline): GTSNPN, SVGIG (reference sequence). With 2 bases clipped from V and 12 bases from J, the junction kept 7 bases outside the gene matches.

The chain links TRBV13 to TRBJ1-6, with TRBD1 matching over 10 bases. Germline V gives CDR1 PRHDT, CDR2 FYEKMQ (reference sequence). The ends lost 0 bases at V and 10 bases at J; junction bases unmatched: 6. The CDR3 consists of 16 residues. CDR3 amino acids: CASSLGRGQGNSPLHF. The CDR3 DNA follows: TGTGCCAGCAGCTTAGGCCGGGGACAGGGGAACTCACCCCTCCACTTT.

The chain carries TRBV29-1 and TRBJ2-5; D perhaps matches TRBD2 (7 bases). The CDR3 runs to 14 residues. Trimming took off 4 bases at V and 4 bases at J, with 16 bases between the two ends. Per germline, CDR1 SQVTM and CDR2 ANQGSEA. The CDR3 bases are TGCAGCGTTGGGCGGGGAGGGGGACGAGAGACCCAGTACTTC. Its protein is CSVGRGGGRETQYF.

The chain links TRBV4-1 to TRBJ1-3; D call uncertain. Germline lookup yields CDR1 MGHRA and CDR2 YSYEKL. V was clipped by 1 base and J by 2 bases, with 15 bases between them. CDR3 length equals 17 residues. Here the CDR3 reads CASSQGPPGRTGNTIYF. In DNA, the CDR3 is TGCGCCAGCAGCCAAGGACCCCCGGGGAGAACTGGAAACACCATATATTTT.

The rearrangement joins TRBV2 to TRBJ1-4; TRBD1 matches at 8 bases. V shed 0 bases, J shed 4 bases, and the junction held 10 bases outside the gene matches. The CDR3 length is 18 residues. CDR1 and CDR2 (germline): SNHLY, FYNNEI. CDR3 in amino acids: CASSEAEDRVGFNEKLFF. The CDR3 bases are TGTGCCAGCAGTGAAGCAGAGGACAGGGTGGGATTTAATGAAAAACTGTTTTTT.

This chain uses TRBV5-1 with TRBJ2-7; 9 positions match TRBD2. V dropped 3 bases and J dropped 0; count of bases not matched to a gene: 7. The CDR3 sequence is 16 residues long. The germline V gene encodes CDR1 SGHRS and CDR2 YFSETQ. CDR3 protein: CASSWKAGLASYEQYF. The DNA of the CDR3 is TGCGCCAGCAGCTGGAAGGCGGGACTAGCCTCCTACGAGCAGTACTTC. Full variable domain (remainder filled in from reference TRBV5-1 and TRBJ2-7): KAGVTQTPRYLIKTRGQQVTLSCSPISGHRSVSWYQQTPGQGLQFLFEYFSETQRNKGNFPGRFSGRQFSNSRSEMNVSTLELGDSALYLCASSWKAGLASYEQYFGPGTRLTVT.

The rearrangement links TRBV4-1 to TRBJ2-4; TRBD1 matches 11 bases. The CDR3 consists of 22 residues. Germline V CDR1 and CDR2: MGHRA, YSYEKL. V was pared by 0 bases and J by 1 base, with 17 bases of the junction left unmatched. The CDR3 DNA sequence: TGCGCCAGCAGCCAAGAGACTACGCGGGACAGGGGGTCGAATATGGCCAAAAACATTCAGTACTTC. Residues: CASSQETTRDRGSNMAKNIQYF.

V is TRBV9 and J is TRBJ2-7, with no clear D. V lost 0 bases and J 3 bases, leaving 13 bases between the germline ends. CDR1 SGDLS and CDR2 YYNGEE come from the germline V gene. The CDR3 extends over 15 amino acids. This chain's CDR3 is CASSVGDGGNYEQYF. DNA for the CDR3: TGTGCCAGCAGCGTAGGTGATGGCGGCAACTACGAGCAGTACTTC.

The chain has TRBV5-4 and TRBJ2-3, with D possibly matching TRBD2 (5 bases). This CDR3 is 14 amino acids long. V was clipped by 1 base and J by 3 bases, with 9 bases between them. CDR1 is SGHNT, CDR2 YYREEE, per germline (reference sequence). This CDR3 reads CASSLTSSTDTQYF. CDR3 nucleotide sequence: TGTGCCAGCAGCTTGACTAGTTCTACAGATACGCAGTATTTT.

The V call is TRBV28, the J call TRBJ1-1, with 8 bases matching TRBD1. J lost 9 bases, V lost 1 base, and 4 bases had no gene match. The germline gives CDR1 MDHEN, CDR2 SYDVKM. The CDR3 is made up of 13 amino acids. The CDR3 DNA is TGTGCCAGCAGTTTATATCGACAGGGGCAAGCTTTCTTT. Its translation: CASSLYRQGQAFF. The full variable domain, in which reference TRBV28 and TRBJ1-1 provide the parts outside the CDR3, is DVKVTQSSRYLVKRTGEKVFLECVQDMDHENMFWYRQDPGLGLRLIYFSYDVKMKEKGDIPEGYSVSREKKERFSLILESASTNQTSMYLCASSLYRQGQAFFGQGTRLTVV.